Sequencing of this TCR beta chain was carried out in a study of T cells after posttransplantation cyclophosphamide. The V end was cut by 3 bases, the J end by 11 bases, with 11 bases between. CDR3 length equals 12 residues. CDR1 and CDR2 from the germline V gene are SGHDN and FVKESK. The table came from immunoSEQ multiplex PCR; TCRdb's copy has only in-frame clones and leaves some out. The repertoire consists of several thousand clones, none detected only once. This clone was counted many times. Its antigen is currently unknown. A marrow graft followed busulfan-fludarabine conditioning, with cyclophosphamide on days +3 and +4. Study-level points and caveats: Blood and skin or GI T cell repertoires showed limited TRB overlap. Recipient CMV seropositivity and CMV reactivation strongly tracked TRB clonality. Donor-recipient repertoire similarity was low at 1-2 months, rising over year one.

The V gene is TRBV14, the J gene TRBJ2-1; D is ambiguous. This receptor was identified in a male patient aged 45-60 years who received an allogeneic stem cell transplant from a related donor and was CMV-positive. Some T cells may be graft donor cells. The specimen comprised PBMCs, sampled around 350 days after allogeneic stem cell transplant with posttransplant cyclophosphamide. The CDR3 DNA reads TGTGCCAGCAGCCACTACTTAATTAAGCAGTTCTTC. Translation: CASSHYLIKQFF.